This T cell receptor (beta chain) comes out of a study of T cell responses to AZD1222 COVID-19 vaccine (dated by TCRdb to the early 2020s). About the study as a whole: TCR sequencing was performed for 233 trial participants, of whom about 200 were given two doses of AZD1222 and about 25 were given two doses of MenACWY control vaccine. Trial participants were enrolled by age into subgroups of 18-55, 56-69 and 70-plus years, and roughly 150, 30 and 60 TCR-sequenced participants, respectively, were included in these subgroups.

The CDR3 regions of human TCRbeta chains were analyzed by immunosequencing. Concerning the study's data processing: TCRs in the repertoires were compared against a reference library of SARS-CoV-2-specific TCRs that had been generated with the MIRA antigen-specificity platform. Breadth was defined as the fraction of unique TCRs that were SARS-CoV-2-associated, and depth was defined as the fraction of total T cells that were SARS-CoV-2-associated. Each spike-specific TCR was assigned to its reactive spike region and to a CD4 or CD8 class using the MIRA data. Log10-transformed breadth and depth values were compared by one-way ANOVA with Sidak's multiple comparisons tests. TCRdb retrieved this table from immuneACCESS and kept in-frame rearrangements only. Not all clones are present; in checked studies, unresolved V genes account for under half, and no reason is known for the remainder. The D gene and trimming were derived from the DNA, and the V and J assignments and clone size from that table. This sample holds about 160,000 clones; 85% to 90% were observed only once. Approximately 4.5% of the sample belongs to the ten largest clones.

As to this clone: The clone's antigen remains unknown. Per-base qualities were not stored, and no clone one base away is much larger.

This specimen's time point label, per the study, means: about 28 days (+/-7) after the second vaccine dose. AZD1222 recipients with second doses at about 4 weeks or about 12 weeks were pooled, because spike-specific TCR depth and breadth did not differ between schedules. Vaccinee samples came from UK trials COV001 and COV002, including a single-blind randomized controlled phase 2/3 trial of AZD1222 (ChAdOx1 nCoV-19) in healthy adults. For TCRbeta chain sequencing, PBMC samples from trial participants were taken at day 0 and at day 28 after the second dose. The germline V gene provides CDR1 SQVTM and CDR2 ANQGSEA. The CDR3 runs 14 amino acids, cysteine and phenylalanine included. Only the CDR3 portion is preserved as DNA: 42 bases, with reading frame beginning at the first base. The V end gives up 4 bases and the J end 1 base, leaving 5 bases in the junction not matched to a gene. Results and caveats for the whole study, not just this receptor: No day 14 peak-response samples were available, so repertoires were characterized only after the peak T cell response. In the small 56-69-year group, the increase in depth fell short of significance, most likely because of low power. Most participants were white British and females outnumbered males, and the authors suggested that clonal diversity may have been underestimated. After two AZD1222 doses, both the breadth and the depth of spike-specific TCRs were significantly higher than at day 0 and than in MenACWY recipients. Only five to seven AZD1222 recipients were SARS-CoV-2 seropositive at baseline, limiting conclusions about previously exposed vaccinees. The whole spike protein was spanned by vaccine-associated CD4 TCRs, and dominant responses were seen in regions 160-218 and 743-854. Nearly half of unique spike-specific TCRs reportedly recognized epitopes outside regions mutated in the B.1.351 and B.1.1.7 variants.

The sequence joins TRBV29-1 to TRBJ1-1; 8 bases in between match TRBD1. The sequence derives from an adult who received the AZD1222 COVID-19 vaccine. The starting material was peripheral blood, obtained 28 days after the second AZD1222 dose. The CDR3 region: CSVGAGGRNTEAFF. The sequenced DNA is TGCAGCGTTGGGGCAGGGGGCAGGAACACTGAAGCTTTCTTT.